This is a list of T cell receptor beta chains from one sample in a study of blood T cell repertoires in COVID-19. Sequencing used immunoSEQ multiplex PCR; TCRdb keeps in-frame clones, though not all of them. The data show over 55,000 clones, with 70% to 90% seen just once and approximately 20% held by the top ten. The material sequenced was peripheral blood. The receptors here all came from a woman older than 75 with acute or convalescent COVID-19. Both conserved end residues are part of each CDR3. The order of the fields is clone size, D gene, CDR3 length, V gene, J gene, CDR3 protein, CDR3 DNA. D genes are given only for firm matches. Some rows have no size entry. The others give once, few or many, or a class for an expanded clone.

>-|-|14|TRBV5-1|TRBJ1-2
CASSLGWAREGYTF
TGCGCCAGCAGCTTGGGTTGGGCCCGTGAAGGCTACACCTTC
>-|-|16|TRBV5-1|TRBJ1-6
CASSLTVWGEGSPLHF
TGCGCCAGCAGCCTGACAGTCTGGGGCGAAGGTTCACCCCTCCACTTT
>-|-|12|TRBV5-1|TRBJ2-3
CASSPGKDTQYF
TGCGCCAGCAGCCCCGGTAAGGATACGCAGTATTTT
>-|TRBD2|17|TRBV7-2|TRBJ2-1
CASSLRTSGGAYNEQFF
TGTGCCAGCAGCCTCCGGACTAGCGGGGGGGCTTACAATGAGCAGTTCTTC
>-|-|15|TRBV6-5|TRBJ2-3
CASSYGAVWTDTQYF
TGTGCCAGCAGTTACGGGGCGGTTTGGACAGATACGCAGTATTTT
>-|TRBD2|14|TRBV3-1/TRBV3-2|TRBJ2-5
CASSPWTSTETQYF
TGTGCCAGCAGCCCTTGGACTAGTACAGAGACCCAGTACTTC
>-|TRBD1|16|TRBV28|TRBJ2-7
CASSSPDRGASYEQYF
TGTGCCAGCAGTTCACCGGACAGGGGGGCGTCCTACGAGCAGTACTTC
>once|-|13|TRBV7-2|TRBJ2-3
CASSGQITDTQYF
TGTGCCAGCAGCGGACAGATCACAGATACGCAGTATTTT
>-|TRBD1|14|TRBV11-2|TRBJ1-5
CASSITGDYQPQHF
TGTGCCAGCAGCATCACAGGGGATTATCAGCCCCAGCATTTT
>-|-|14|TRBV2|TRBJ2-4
CASRLQEGQNIQYF
TGTGCCAGCCGACTACAGGAGGGGCAAAACATTCAGTACTTC
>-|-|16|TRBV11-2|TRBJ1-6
CASSLGDTHGGSPLHF
TGTGCCAGCAGCTTGGGAGACACACACGGTGGTTCACCCCTCCACTTT
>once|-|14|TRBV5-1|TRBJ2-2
CASSEGVGTGELFF
TGCGCCAGCAGTGAAGGGGTCGGCACCGGGGAGCTGTTTTTT
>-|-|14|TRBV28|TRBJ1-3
CASSSTRSGNTIYF
TGTGCCAGCAGCTCCACTAGGTCTGGAAACACCATATATTTT
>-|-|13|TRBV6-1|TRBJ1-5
CASSESGGQPQHF
TGTGCCAGCAGTGAATCGGGGGGCCAGCCCCAGCATTTT
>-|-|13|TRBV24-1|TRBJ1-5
CATSDGGIQPQHF
TGTGCCACCAGTGACGGGGGGATTCAGCCCCAGCATTTT
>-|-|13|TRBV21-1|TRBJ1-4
CASLGGLNEKLFF
TGTGCCAGCCTTGGCGGCCTTAATGAAAAACTGTTTTTT
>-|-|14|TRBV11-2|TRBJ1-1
CASTHWGRLTEAFF
TGTGCCAGCACCCATTGGGGGAGGCTCACTGAAGCTTTCTTT
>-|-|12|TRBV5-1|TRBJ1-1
CASSRGNTEAFF
TGCGCCAGCAGCAGGGGGAACACTGAAGCTTTCTTT
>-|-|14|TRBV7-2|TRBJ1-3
CASSPGPSGNTIYF
TGTGCCAGCAGCCCAGGGCCCTCTGGAAACACCATATATTTT
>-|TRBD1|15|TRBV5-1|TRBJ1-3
CASSLGGQSGNTIYF
TGCGCCAGCAGCTTGGGGGGACAGTCTGGAAACACCATATATTTT
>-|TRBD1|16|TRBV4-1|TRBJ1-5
CASSQGTGIINQPQHF
TGCGCCAGCAGCCAAGGGACAGGCATTATCAATCAGCCCCAGCATTTT
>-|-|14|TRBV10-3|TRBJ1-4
CAISGGSPNEKLFF
TGTGCCATCAGTGGAGGGTCGCCTAATGAAAAACTGTTTTTT
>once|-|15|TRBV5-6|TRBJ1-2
CASLDRGEGNYGYTF
TGTGCCAGCTTAGACAGAGGGGAGGGAAACTATGGCTACACCTTC
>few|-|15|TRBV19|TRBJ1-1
CASSVQIGGNTEAFF
TGTGCCAGTAGTGTCCAAATAGGGGGGAACACTGAAGCTTTCTTT
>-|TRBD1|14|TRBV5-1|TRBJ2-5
CASSKGQLQETQYF
TGCGCCAGCAGCAAGGGACAGTTACAAGAGACCCAGTACTTC
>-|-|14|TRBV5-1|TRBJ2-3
CASSFDQGTDTQYF
TGCGCCAGCAGCTTCGATCAGGGGACAGATACGCAGTATTTT
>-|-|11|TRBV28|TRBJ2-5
CASSLWPGPNF
TGTGCCAGCAGTTTATGGCCAGGCCCGAACTTC
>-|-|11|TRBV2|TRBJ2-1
CATSSYNEQFF
TGTGCCACCTCTTCCTACAATGAGCAGTTCTTC
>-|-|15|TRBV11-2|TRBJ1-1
CASSLDVRGTTEAFF
TGTGCCAGCAGCTTAGATGTTAGGGGGACCACTGAAGCTTTCTTT
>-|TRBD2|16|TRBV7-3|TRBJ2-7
CASSLIAPAGRAEQYF
TGTGCCAGCAGCTTAATAGCCCCAGCGGGGCGGGCCGAGCAGTACTTC
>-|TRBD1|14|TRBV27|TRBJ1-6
CASGAGGPGSPLHF
TGTGCCAGCGGGGCAGGGGGCCCAGGTTCACCCCTCCACTTT
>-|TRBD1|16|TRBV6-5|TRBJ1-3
CASSSTTGGTGNTIYF
TGTGCCAGCAGTTCCACCACAGGGGGTACCGGAAACACCATATATTTT
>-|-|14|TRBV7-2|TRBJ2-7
CASSFGRGGYEQYF
TGTGCCAGCAGCTTCGGAAGGGGCGGTTACGAGCAGTACTTC
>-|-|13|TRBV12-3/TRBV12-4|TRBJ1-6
CASRWGDYSPLHF
TGTGCCAGCAGATGGGGGGATTATTCACCCCTCCACTTT
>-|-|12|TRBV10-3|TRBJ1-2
CAISEGAVGYTF
TGTGCCATCAGTGAGGGGGCGGTTGGCTACACCTTC
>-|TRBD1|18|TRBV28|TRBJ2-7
CASSLRGLGQGALYEQYF
TGTGCCAGCAGTTTAAGGGGGTTGGGACAGGGGGCTTTGTACGAGCAGTACTTC
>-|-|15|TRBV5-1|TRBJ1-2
CASSIASGSVEGYTF
TGCGCCAGCAGTATAGCCAGTGGCTCGGTGGAGGGCTACACCTTC
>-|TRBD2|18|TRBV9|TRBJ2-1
CASSVSHLAGAPYNEQFF
TGTGCCAGCAGCGTGTCTCATCTAGCGGGGGCCCCCTACAATGAGCAGTTCTTC
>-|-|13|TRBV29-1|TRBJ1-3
CSVRVTGGNTIYF
TGCAGCGTTCGGGTTACCGGGGGAAACACCATATATTTT
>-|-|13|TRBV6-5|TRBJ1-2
CASRRDGNYGYTF
TGTGCCAGCAGGCGGGACGGCAACTATGGCTACACCTTC
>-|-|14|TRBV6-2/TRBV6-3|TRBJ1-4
CASSSGQTNEKLFF
TGTGCCAGCAGTTCCGGACAGACTAATGAAAAACTGTTTTTT
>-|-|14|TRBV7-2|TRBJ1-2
CASSLGAGARGYTF
TGTGCCAGCAGCTTAGGGGCAGGGGCGAGGGGCTACACCTTC
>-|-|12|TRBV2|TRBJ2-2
CASRTYTGELFF
TGTGCCAGCAGGACATACACCGGGGAGCTGTTTTTT
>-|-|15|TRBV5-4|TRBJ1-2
CASSLKWTASLGYTF
TGTGCCAGCAGCTTGAAGTGGACAGCGTCTCTTGGCTACACCTTC
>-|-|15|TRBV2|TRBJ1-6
CASRRGLLYNSPLHF
TGTGCCAGCAGAAGGGGCCTACTCTATAATTCACCCCTCCACTTT
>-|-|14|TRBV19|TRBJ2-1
CATRGLQRGNEQFF
TGTGCCACTCGTGGACTCCAACGGGGCAATGAGCAGTTCTTC
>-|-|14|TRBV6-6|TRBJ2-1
CASSYPEAGDEQFF
TGTGCCAGCAGTTACCCGGAGGCTGGGGATGAGCAGTTCTTC
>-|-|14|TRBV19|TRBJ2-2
CASSIDRRTGELFF
TGTGCCAGTAGTATTGACAGACGGACCGGGGAGCTGTTTTTT
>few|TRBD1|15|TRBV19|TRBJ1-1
CASSARDRGVTEAFF
TGTGCCAGTAGTGCCCGGGACAGGGGTGTAACTGAAGCTTTCTTT
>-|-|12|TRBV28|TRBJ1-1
CASSFRNTEAFF
TGTGCCAGCAGTTTTCGGAACACTGAAGCTTTCTTT
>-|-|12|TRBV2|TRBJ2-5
CASSDQGETQYF
TGTGCCAGCAGTGACCAGGGAGAGACCCAGTACTTC
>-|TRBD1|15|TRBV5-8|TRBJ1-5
CASSLGQGPNQPQHF
TGTGCCAGCAGCCTCGGACAGGGACCAAATCAGCCCCAGCATTTT
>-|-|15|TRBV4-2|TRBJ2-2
CASSQEPLVVGELFF
TGTGCCAGCAGCCAAGAACCGCTAGTGGTCGGGGAGCTGTTTTTT
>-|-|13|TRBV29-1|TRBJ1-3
CSVVQSSGNTIYF
TGCAGCGTTGTTCAGTCCTCTGGAAACACCATATATTTT
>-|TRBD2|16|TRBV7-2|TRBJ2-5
CASSLGAASGQETQYF
TGTGCCAGCAGCTTAGGGGCCGCTAGCGGTCAAGAGACCCAGTACTTC